This is a list of T cell receptor beta chains from one sample in a study of cytomegalovirus exposure and HLA in healthy donors. TCRdb's table, derived via immunoSEQ multiplex PCR, lists solely in-frame clones and lacks some. The sample carries some 87,000 clones, less than 65% recorded once. Input material: PBMCs. These TCRs come from a woman in her twenties or thirties in good health and CMV-seropositive. Each CDR3 is given with its conserved first and last residue. Fields, in order: V gene, clone size, J gene, D gene, CDR3 protein, CDR3 DNA. D genes are given only for firm matches. The size entry is marked missing in some rows and otherwise reads once, few, many or a size class.

TRBV4-1	.	TRBJ1-3	.	CASSHPFGNGNTIYF	TGCGCCAGCAGCCATCCCTTCGGTAATGGAAACACCATATATTTT
TRBV2	.	TRBJ2-2	TRBD2	CASSYTSGGTGELFF	TGTGCCAGCAGTTATACTAGCGGGGGCACCGGGGAGCTGTTTTTT
TRBV7-3	.	TRBJ2-3	TRBD2	CASSKGLAGPTDTQYF	TGTGCCAGCAGCAAGGGACTAGCGGGGCCCACAGATACGCAGTATTTT
TRBV5-1	few	TRBJ1-2	.	CASSSDSFYGYTF	TGCGCCAGCAGCTCGGACAGTTTCTATGGCTACACCTTC
TRBV6-4	.	TRBJ1-2	TRBD1	CASSAGPGGGDGYTF	TGTGCCAGCAGTGCCGGACCAGGGGGCGGCGATGGCTACACCTTC
TRBV28	.	TRBJ1-2	TRBD1	CASSLYGGQGGDGYTF	TGTGCCAGCAGTTTATACGGAGGACAGGGGGGAGATGGCTACACCTTC
TRBV5-4	.	TRBJ2-2	.	CASSSGLGAGELFF	TGTGCCAGCAGCTCAGGGCTTGGCGCCGGGGAGCTGTTTTTT
TRBV10-1	.	TRBJ2-1	.	CASSVSRAYNEQFF	TGCGCCAGCAGTGTTAGCAGGGCCTACAATGAGCAGTTCTTC
TRBV5-1	.	TRBJ2-7	TRBD1	CASSTRQGALDEQYF	TGCGCCAGCAGCACCCGCCAGGGGGCTCTCGACGAGCAGTACTTC
TRBV28	few	TRBJ2-2	.	CASSLPPLEGGTGELFF	TGTGCCAGCAGTTTGCCCCCCCTCGAGGGTGGGACCGGGGAGCTGTTTTTT
TRBV7-9	.	TRBJ1-4	TRBD1	CASKQQGTNEKLFF	TGTGCCAGCAAGCAACAGGGGACTAATGAAAAACTGTTTTTT
TRBV4-3	few	TRBJ1-1	.	CASSQGTVVNTEAFF	TGCGCCAGCAGCCAAGGGACAGTGGTGAACACTGAAGCTTTCTTT
TRBV11-3	.	TRBJ2-3	.	CASSPGQPSTDTQYF	TGTGCCAGCAGCCCGGGACAACCGAGCACAGATACGCAGTATTTT
TRBV28	.	TRBJ1-5	.	CASSSRSSSNQPQHF	TGTGCCAGCAGTTCCCGGTCAAGCAGCAATCAGCCCCAGCATTTT
TRBV13	few	TRBJ2-5	TRBD2	CASSSRLAGGPGTQETQYF	TGTGCCAGCAGCTCCAGACTAGCGGGGGGGCCGGGAACCCAAGAGACCCAGTACTTC
TRBV18	.	TRBJ2-7	.	CASSPLDSSHEQYF	TGTGCCAGCTCACCACTGGACAGTTCCCACGAGCAGTACTTC
TRBV6-5	.	TRBJ1-2	TRBD1	CASTTGGAVYGYTF	TGTGCCAGCACCACAGGGGGCGCCGTCTATGGCTACACCTTC
TRBV18	few	TRBJ2-7	.	CASSPPAGAVYYEQYF	TGTGCCAGCTCACCACCGGCAGGGGCCGTCTACTACGAGCAGTACTTC
TRBV13	once	TRBJ2-1	TRBD2	CASSLAGGRNEQFF	TGTGCCAGCAGCTTAGCGGGGGGGCGGAATGAGCAGTTCTTC
TRBV5-1	.	TRBJ2-1	TRBD2	CASSLTPAGVGNNEQFF	TGCGCCAGCAGCTTGACTCCAGCGGGGGTTGGTAACAATGAGCAGTTCTTC
TRBV5-4	.	TRBJ1-3	.	CASSLRGSGNTIYF	TGTGCCAGCAGCTTGAGGGGGTCTGGAAACACCATATATTTT
TRBV5-4	.	TRBJ1-3	TRBD1	CASSSGTEGGNTIYF	TGTGCCAGCAGCTCTGGGACAGAGGGTGGAAACACCATATATTTT
TRBV6-5	.	TRBJ1-3	TRBD1	CASSLGQGGGNTIYF	TGTGCCAGCAGTTTAGGACAGGGCGGAGGAAACACCATATATTTT
TRBV5-1	.	TRBJ2-1	TRBD2	CASSLNGGGDNEQFF	TGCGCCAGCAGCTTGAACGGGGGAGGGGACAATGAGCAGTTCTTC
TRBV6-1	.	TRBJ2-3	.	CASNTWLADTQYF	TGTGCCAGCAATACCTGGCTCGCAGATACGCAGTATTTT
TRBV29-1	.	TRBJ1-3	.	CSVLLQGSGNTIYF	TGCAGCGTTCTATTACAGGGCTCTGGAAACACCATATATTTT
TRBV4-2	.	TRBJ1-5	TRBD1	CASSPRTGGSNQPQHF	TGTGCCAGCAGCCCCCGGACAGGGGGTAGCAATCAGCCCCAGCATTTT
TRBV7-9	once	TRBJ2-3	TRBD1	CASSLKGTARRLTDTQYF	TGTGCCAGCAGCCTCAAGGGGACAGCCCGACGGCTCACAGATACGCAGTATTTT
TRBV5-1	.	TRBJ2-5	TRBD1	CASSLSAGGIQETQYF	TGCGCCAGCAGCTTGAGTGCAGGGGGAATTCAAGAGACCCAGTACTTC
TRBV30	.	TRBJ2-7	.	CAWTYSYEQYF	TGTGCGTGGACCTACTCCTACGAGCAGTACTTC
TRBV13	.	TRBJ1-1	TRBD1	CASSVSGGWTEAFF	TGTGCCAGCAGCGTGTCAGGGGGTTGGACTGAAGCTTTCTTT
TRBV30	.	TRBJ2-7	TRBD1	CAWATGTAYEQYF	TGTGCCTGGGCGACCGGGACAGCCTACGAGCAGTACTTC
TRBV18	.	TRBJ1-3	.	CASSLSIGHNVGNTIYF	TGTGCCAGCTCACTTTCCATCGGACACAATGTTGGGAACACCATATATTTT
TRBV11-2	.	TRBJ2-5	TRBD2	CATQRGSGETQYF	TGTGCCACCCAGCGGGGGAGTGGGGAGACCCAGTACTTC
TRBV5-6	.	TRBJ2-7	.	CASSRLSSYEQYF	TGTGCCAGCAGCCGCCTTAGCTCCTACGAGCAGTACTTC
TRBV27	.	TRBJ1-1	TRBD1	CASSFRGQGANMNTEAFF	TGTGCCAGCAGTTTTAGGGGACAGGGGGCGAACATGAACACTGAAGCTTTCTTT
TRBV6-4	.	TRBJ2-2	.	CASSASSVNTGELFF	TGTGCCAGCAGTGCGAGTTCTGTAAACACCGGGGAGCTGTTTTTT
TRBV5-5	.	TRBJ1-1	TRBD1	CASSWTGLNTEAFF	TGTGCCAGCAGCTGGACAGGCCTGAACACTGAAGCTTTCTTT
TRBV18	.	TRBJ1-4	TRBD1	CASSSGQGEKLFF	TGTGCCAGCTCGTCGGGACAGGGTGAAAAACTGTTTTTT
TRBV7-3	once	TRBJ2-7	.	CASRSGTIPYEQYF	TGTGCCAGCAGGTCCGGGACAATCCCATACGAGCAGTACTTC
TRBV28	.	TRBJ2-1	.	CASSLLRELYNEQFF	TGTGCCAGCAGTTTACTCAGGGAATTATACAATGAGCAGTTCTTC